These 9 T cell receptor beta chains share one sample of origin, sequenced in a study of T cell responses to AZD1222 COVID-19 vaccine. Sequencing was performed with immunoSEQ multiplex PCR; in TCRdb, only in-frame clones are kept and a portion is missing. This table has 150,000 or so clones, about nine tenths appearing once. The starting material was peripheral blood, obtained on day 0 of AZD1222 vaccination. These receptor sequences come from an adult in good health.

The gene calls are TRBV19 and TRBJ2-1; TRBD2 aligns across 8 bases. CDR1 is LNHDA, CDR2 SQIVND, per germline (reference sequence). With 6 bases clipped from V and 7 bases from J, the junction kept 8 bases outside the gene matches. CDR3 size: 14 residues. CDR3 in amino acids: CASRPAERGNEQFF. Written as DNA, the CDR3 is TGTGCCAGTAGGCCTGCAGAGCGGGGGAATGAGCAGTTCTTC.

CDR3 bases: TGTGCCATCAGTGAACAGGGGAAGGACGAGCAGTACTTC. Its translation is CAISEQGKDEQYF. The rearrangement joins TRBV10-3 to TRBJ2-7; the match to TRBD1 covers 7 bases. CDR3 length: 13 amino acids. Germline-derived CDR1 and CDR2 are ENHRY and SYGVKD. The V segment lost 3 bases and the J segment 5 bases; nucleotides outside the gene matches: 4.

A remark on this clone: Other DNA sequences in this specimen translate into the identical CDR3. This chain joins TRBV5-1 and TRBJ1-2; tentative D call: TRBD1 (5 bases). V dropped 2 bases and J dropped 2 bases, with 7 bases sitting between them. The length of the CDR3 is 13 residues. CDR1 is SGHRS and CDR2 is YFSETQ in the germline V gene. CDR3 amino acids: CASSLSGNYGYTF. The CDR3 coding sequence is TGCGCCAGCAGCTTATCAGGGAACTATGGCTACACCTTC.

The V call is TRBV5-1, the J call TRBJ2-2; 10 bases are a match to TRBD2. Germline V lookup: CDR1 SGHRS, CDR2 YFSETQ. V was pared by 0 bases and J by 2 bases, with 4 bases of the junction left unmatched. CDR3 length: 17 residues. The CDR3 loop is CASSLGASGSNTGELFF. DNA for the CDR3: TGCGCCAGCAGCTTGGGTGCTAGCGGGAGTAACACCGGGGAGCTGTTTTTT. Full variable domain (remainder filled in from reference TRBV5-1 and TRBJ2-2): KAGVTQTPRYLIKTRGQQVTLSCSPISGHRSVSWYQQTPGQGLQFLFEYFSETQRNKGNFPGRFSGRQFSNSRSEMNVSTLELGDSALYLCASSLGASGSNTGELFFGEGSRLTVL.

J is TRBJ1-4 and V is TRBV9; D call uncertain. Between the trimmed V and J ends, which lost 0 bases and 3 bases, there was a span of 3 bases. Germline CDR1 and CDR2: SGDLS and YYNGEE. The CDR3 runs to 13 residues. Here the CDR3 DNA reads TGTGCCAGCAGCGTAGCCCCTAATGAAAAACTGTTTTTT. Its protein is CASSVAPNEKLFF.

CDR3 loop: CASSPSTSGGQETQYF. The CDR3 DNA reads as TGTGCCAGCAGCCCTTCGACTAGCGGGGGCCAAGAGACCCAGTACTTC. This chain connects TRBV9 to TRBJ2-5; TRBD2 matches at 12 bases. The V gene's germline CDR1 is SGDLS and CDR2 YYNGEE. After removal of 4 bases from V and 1 base from J, the junction contained 5 bases not matched to a gene. The CDR3 totals 16 residues.

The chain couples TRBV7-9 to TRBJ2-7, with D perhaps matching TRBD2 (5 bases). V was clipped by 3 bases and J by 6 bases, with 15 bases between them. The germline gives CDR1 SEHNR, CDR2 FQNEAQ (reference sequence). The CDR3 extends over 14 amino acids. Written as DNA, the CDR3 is TGTGCCAGCAGCTTTGAAGGACTTCCATTCGAGCAGTACTTC. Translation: CASSFEGLPFEQYF.

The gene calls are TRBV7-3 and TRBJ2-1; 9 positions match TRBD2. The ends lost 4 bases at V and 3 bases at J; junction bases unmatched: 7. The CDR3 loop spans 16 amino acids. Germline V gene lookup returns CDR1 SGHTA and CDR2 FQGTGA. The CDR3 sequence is CASSSGLATLYNEQFF. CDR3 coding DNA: TGTGCCAGCAGCTCAGGACTAGCGACCCTCTACAATGAGCAGTTCTTC. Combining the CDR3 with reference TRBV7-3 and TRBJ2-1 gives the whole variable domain GAGVSQTPSNKVTEKGKYVELRCDPISGHTALYWYRQSLGQGPEFLIYFQGTGAADDSGLPNDRFFAVRPEGSVSTLKIQRTERGDSAVYLCASSSGLATLYNEQFFGPGTRLTVL.

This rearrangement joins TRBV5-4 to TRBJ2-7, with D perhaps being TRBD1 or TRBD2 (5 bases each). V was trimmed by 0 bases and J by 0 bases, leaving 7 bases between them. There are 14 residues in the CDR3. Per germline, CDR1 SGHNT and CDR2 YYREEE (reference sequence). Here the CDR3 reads CASSLGGYSYEQYF. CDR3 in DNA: TGTGCCAGCAGCTTGGGGGGGTACTCCTACGAGCAGTACTTC.